This T cell receptor (beta chain) derives from a study of OX40 agonist ivuxolimab in advanced cancers. Study at large: Treatment of patients was with ivuxolimab, an agonistic anti-OX40 (CD134) antibody. Patients enrolled in dose escalation were diagnosed with hepatocellular carcinoma, melanoma, renal cell or head and neck cancer.

Assay: immunoSEQ multiplex PCR; the TCRdb copy retains only in-frame clones and omits some. This table holds 90,000 to 100,000 clones, nearly 90% found once. Study results and limitations: There was clonal expansion of CD4+ and CD8+ blood T cells by week 6 at 0.1 to 3.0 mg/kg.

On this clone: Its antigen is still unknown.

This CDR3 comprises 12 residues. V was pared by 4 bases and J by 4 bases, with 10 bases between. CDR1 is SQVTM, CDR2 ANQGSEA, per germline. The input for sequencing was CD4+ or CD8+ T cells sorted from blood, taken in a trial of the OX40 agonist ivuxolimab. The sequence derives from an adult with an advanced solid tumor such as melanoma, head and neck, liver or kidney cancer. J is TRBJ1-2 and V is TRBV29-1, with D unresolved. DNA of the CDR3: TGCAGCGTTGCGTGGAGTTTCTATGGCTACACCTTC. This gives the protein CSVAWSFYGYTF.